Below are 28 T cell receptor beta chains sequenced from a single sample in a study of blood T cell repertoires in COVID-19. TCRdb's table, derived via immunoSEQ multiplex PCR, lists solely in-frame clones and lacks some. In the table there are approximately 290,000 clones, roughly 90% of which are singletons. Specimen: peripheral blood. These receptors came from a young woman with COVID-19, enrolled during active disease.

The V call is TRBV6-5, the J call TRBJ2-5; D is possibly TRBD2 (6 bases). The CDR3 totals 14 residues. Germline loops: CDR1 MNHEY, CDR2 SVGAGI. V was trimmed by 6 bases and J by 4 bases, leaving 15 bases between them. The CDR3 DNA is TGTGCCAGCAGCCGAACTAGCTTTTCAGAGACCCAGTACTTC. Amino acid sequence: CASSRTSFSETQYF.

About this clone itself: The germline gene is not matched at one end of the junction; a read error may be the cause. The genes are TRBV28 and TRBJ1-1, with unresolved D. The germline V gene has CDR1 MDHEN and CDR2 SYDVKM. CDR3 length: 12 residues. CDR3 nucleotides: TGTGCCAGCACTTTACCTAACACTGAAGCTTTCTTT. Its translation is CASTLPNTEAFF.

The genes are TRBV5-1 and TRBJ1-4; TRBD1 might be the D (6 bases). This CDR3 is built from 14 residues. The ends were cut back, 0 bases at V and 6 bases at J, with 9 bases in the middle. Germline CDR1 SGHRS, CDR2 YFSETQ. Written as DNA, the CDR3 is TGCGCCAGCAGCTTGGTCTACAGGGATGAAAAACTGTTTTTT. Translation: CASSLVYRDEKLFF.

This chain uses TRBV6-5 with TRBJ1-2; D unresolved. Trimming took 7 bases from V and 2 from J, leaving 8 bases between them. Germline V lookup: CDR1 MNHEY, CDR2 SVGAGI. The CDR3 has 12 residues. Here the CDR3 DNA reads TGTGCCAGCACGGGAGAAAACTATGGCTACACCTTC. It specifies CASTGENYGYTF.

This chain joins TRBV28 and TRBJ2-7, with D tentatively TRBD1 (5 bases). CDR1 is MDHEN, CDR2 SYDVKM, per germline. V lost 5 bases and J lost 1, with 18 bases in between. The CDR3 is made up of 16 amino acids. Here the CDR3 reads CASSPSQDQWSYEQYF. CDR3 nucleotides: TGTGCCAGCAGTCCCTCACAGGATCAGTGGTCCTACGAGCAGTACTTC.

The V and J genes are TRBV11-2 and TRBJ1-1; D might be TRBD1 (5 bases). CDR1 and CDR2 (germline): SGHAT, FQNNGV. CDR3 length: 14 amino acids. The germline V and J ends were trimmed by 0 bases and 5 bases, with 10 bases remaining between them. In DNA, the CDR3 is TGTGCCAGCAGCTTAGAGCGGGGGTGGACTGAAGCTTTCTTT. Residues: CASSLERGWTEAFF.

The chain couples TRBV6-5 to TRBJ2-3, with TRBD1 identical over 9 bases. In germline, CDR1 is MNHEY, CDR2 SVGAGI. V trimming: 6 bases; J trimming: 6 bases; junction bases outside the gene matches: 7. The CDR3 is 14 residues long. The CDR3 DNA sequence: TGTGCCAGCAGCCTGGACAGGGGTATCGATACGCAGTATTTT. This sequence encodes CASSLDRGIDTQYF.

The chain employs TRBV15 and TRBJ1-4; tentatively, D is TRBD1 (5 bases). V was cut by 8 bases and J by 3 bases, with 19 bases left in between. CDR1 and CDR2 from the germline V gene are LNHNV and YYDKDF (reference sequence). The CDR3 has 16 amino acids. The CDR3 DNA reads as TGTGCCACCGGGGACGGGGGAGCCGGGGCTAATGAAAAACTGTTTTTT. Its translation is CATGDGGAGANEKLFF. Full variable domain (rest looked up from reference TRBV15 and TRBJ1-4): DAMVIQNPRYQVTQFGKPVTLSCSQTLNHNVMYWYQQKSSQAPKLLFHYYDKDFNNEADTPDNFQSRRPNTSFCFLDIRSPGLGDTAMYLCATGDGGAGANEKLFFGSGTQLSVL.

V usage is TRBV4-2 and J usage is TRBJ2-7; 9 bases map to TRBD2. The CDR3 is 15 amino acids. From germline, CDR1 is LGHNA and CDR2 YNFKEQ. The trim removed 1 base at V and 0 bases at J, leaving 1 base unmatched. CDR3 sequence: CASSQVAGVSYEQYF. Here the CDR3 DNA reads TGTGCCAGCAGCCAAGTAGCGGGAGTCTCCTACGAGCAGTACTTC.

CDR3 coding DNA: TGTGCCTGGAGTTCGAGGGGCTACACCTTC. Translating gives CAWSSRGYTF. The chain has TRBV30 and TRBJ1-2; D ambiguous. Deletions cut 2 bases from V and 8 bases from J, with 6 bases between. Germline V gene sequence: CDR1 GTSNPN, CDR2 SVGIG (reference sequence). The CDR3 runs 10 residues.

The rearrangement links TRBV5-1 to TRBJ2-3, with 8 bases matching TRBD1. The CDR3 contains 21 residues. In germline, CDR1 is SGHRS, CDR2 YFSETQ. Germline trimming cut 1 base from V and 0 bases from J; bases unmatched to any gene: 19. The DNA for the CDR3 is TGCGCCAGCAGCTTGTATAAAAGGGCCCAAGTAGGGACAGGCAGCACAGATACGCAGTATTTT. Translating it yields CASSLYKRAQVGTGSTDTQYF.

J is TRBJ1-2 and V is TRBV19, with a possible D match to TRBD1 (5 bases). The V gene lost 3 bases and the J gene lost 1 base, with 12 bases spanning the gap. This CDR3 spans 15 amino acids. Germline CDR1 LNHDA, CDR2 SQIVND (reference sequence). CDR3 coding DNA: TGTGCCAGTAGTATTGCCGACAGAGTTAACTATGGCTACACCTTC. It translates to CASSIADRVNYGYTF.

The CDR3 DNA reads TGTGCCAGCAGCGTGGGAGCGGGAGGATACCAAGAGACCCAGTACTTC. Amino acids: CASSVGAGGYQETQYF. The chain couples TRBV9 to TRBJ2-5, with 9 bases matching TRBD2. CDR3 length: 16 residues. From germline, CDR1 is SGDLS and CDR2 YYNGEE. Unmatched junction bases numbered 5, after V lost 2 bases and J lost 0 bases.

This clone was observed once. The rearrangement links TRBV28 to TRBJ1-4, with 7 bases matching TRBD1. V lost 7 bases to trimming and J lost 6 bases; unmatched junction nucleotides: 11. The germline gives CDR1 MDHEN, CDR2 SYDVKM. The CDR3 consists of 15 residues. Here the CDR3 reads CASTPDRAVYEKLFF. The CDR3 DNA sequence: TGTGCCAGCACTCCCGACAGGGCGGTATATGAAAAACTGTTTTTT.

This sequence joins TRBV6-5 and TRBJ1-1; TRBD1 aligns across 10 bases. The CDR3 length is 16 residues. V gave up 2 bases and J gave up 5 bases; unmatched junction bases: 8. CDR1 and CDR2 from the germline V gene are MNHEY and SVGAGI. The CDR3, as DNA: TGTGCCAGCAGTTACGGGACAGGGGTGCAGGGAACTGAAGCTTTCTTT. It encodes CASSYGTGVQGTEAFF.

This clone showed up just once. The chain joins TRBV6-1 to TRBJ2-3, with 8 nucleotides matching TRBD1. After removal of 2 bases from V and 5 bases from J, the junction contained 9 bases not matched to a gene. CDR1 MNHNS and CDR2 SASEGT come from the germline V gene. The CDR3 sequence is 16 residues long. CDR3 DNA sequence: TGTGCCAGCAGTGAACGTAGCAGGGGGCGTGTAGATACGCAGTATTTT. Its protein is CASSERSRGRVDTQYF.

J is TRBJ2-7 and V is TRBV10-2; D unclear. The CDR3 extends over 15 amino acids. Trimming took 5 bases from V and 0 from J, leaving 14 bases between them. Germline assignment: CDR1 WSHSY and CDR2 SAAADI. CDR3 in DNA: TGCGCCAGCAGTTTCCCCTCACAGAGCTCCTACGAGCAGTACTTC. This translates into CASSFPSQSSYEQYF.

The chain is built from TRBV6-4 and TRBJ2-3, with D maybe TRBD1 (5 bases). Trimming shortened V by 6 bases and J by 2 bases, and 9 bases separated the two germline ends. This CDR3 spans 13 amino acids. Germline V gives CDR1 MRHNA, CDR2 SNTAGT. CDR3 DNA: TGTGCCAGCAGCTCTGGGGCCACAGATACGCAGTATTTT. This encodes CASSSGATDTQYF.

The rearrangement links TRBV11-2 to TRBJ1-4; the D gene is possibly TRBD1 (5 bases). With 3 bases removed from V and 7 bases from J, the gap between germline ends came to 12 bases. Germline V gene lookup returns CDR1 SGHAT and CDR2 FQNNGV. This CDR3 spans 14 amino acids. CDR3 sequence reads: CASSFNRGGEKLFF. Here the CDR3 DNA reads TGTGCCAGCAGCTTTAATAGGGGCGGTGAAAAACTGTTTTTT.

This clone was detected only once. V gene TRBV18 combines with J gene TRBJ1-1; D gene unclear. Trimming took off 2 bases at V and 1 base at J, with 5 bases between the two ends. Germline CDR1 and CDR2: KGHSH and LQKENI. The CDR3 is made up of 13 amino acids. The DNA of the CDR3 is TGTGCCAGCTCACCATCAGGGAACACTGAAGCTTTCTTT. It is translated as CASSPSGNTEAFF.

The rearrangement joins TRBV5-6 to TRBJ1-1; a possible D gene is TRBD1 (5 bases). V gave up 4 bases and J gave up 3 bases, with 7 bases separating them. Germline V gene sequence: CDR1 SGHDT, CDR2 YYEEEE. CDR3 size: 12 residues. The CDR3 sequence: CASSQGYTEAFF. The CDR3 nucleotides are TGTGCCAGCAGCCAGGGATACACTGAAGCTTTCTTT.

This chain connects TRBV18 to TRBJ1-2; D not certain. Germline V gives CDR1 KGHSH, CDR2 LQKENI. The V end was cut by 3 bases, the J end by 3 bases, with 8 bases between. The CDR3 contains 13 residues. CDR3 sequence (DNA): TGTGCCAGCTCACCCGGGGTAGACTATGGCTACACCTTC. Translated, it gives CASSPGVDYGYTF.

The gene calls are TRBV30 and TRBJ1-5; TRBD1 matches 7 bases. Per germline, CDR1 GTSNPN and CDR2 SVGIG (reference sequence). V shed 0 bases, J shed 5 bases, and the junction held 7 bases outside the gene matches. The CDR3 is 15 amino acids. The CDR3 DNA reads TGTGCCTGGAGTGTTGGGACAGTCCCAGATCAGCCCCAGCATTTT. Protein product: CAWSVGTVPDQPQHF.

V is TRBV5-1 and J is TRBJ2-7, with 10 bases identical to TRBD1. Per germline, CDR1 SGHRS and CDR2 YFSETQ. V lost 5 bases and J lost 2; bases outside the gene matches: 4. CDR3 length equals 14 residues. This CDR3 reads CASRFGQGAYEQYF. DNA of the CDR3: TGCGCCAGCAGGTTCGGACAGGGGGCCTACGAGCAGTACTTC.

The genes are TRBV28 and TRBJ2-1; 14 positions match TRBD2. The CDR3 contains 18 residues. Germline lookup yields CDR1 MDHEN and CDR2 SYDVKM. V gave up 3 bases and J gave up 1 base; unmatched junction bases: 5. CDR3 bases: TGTGCCAGCAGTTTCCCTAGGACTAGCGGGAGGTCCTACAATGAGCAGTTCTTC. Translation gives CASSFPRTSGRSYNEQFF.

This clone was observed once. V is TRBV5-4 and J is TRBJ1-2, with 7 positions matching TRBD1. This CDR3 has 13 residues. V shed 3 bases, J shed 7 bases, and the junction held 6 bases outside the gene matches. Germline CDR1 is SGHNT and CDR2 is YYREEE (reference sequence). CDR3 sequence reads: CASSSRQGGGYTF. CDR3 nucleotide sequence: TGTGCCAGCAGCTCGCGACAGGGAGGTGGCTACACCTTC.

The chain's CDR3 is CASSQFRDRGYNEQFF. The DNA for the CDR3 is TGCGCCAGCAGCCAATTCCGGGACAGGGGCTACAATGAGCAGTTCTTC. V usage is TRBV4-1 and J usage is TRBJ2-1, with TRBD1 identical over 10 bases. The CDR3 has 16 amino acids. Per the germline V gene, CDR1 is MGHRA and CDR2 is YSYEKL. J gave up 3 bases and V 2 bases, and 4 bases lay outside the gene matches.

The chain couples TRBV2 to TRBJ2-2; TRBD1 agrees at 11 bases. The germline V gene encodes CDR1 SNHLY and CDR2 FYNNEI. With V trimmed by 4 bases and J by 5 bases, 3 bases remained unmatched. This CDR3 comprises 15 residues. The CDR3 is CASSGTGGFTGELFF. In DNA form, the CDR3 reads TGTGCCAGCAGTGGGACAGGGGGCTTTACCGGGGAGCTGTTTTTT.